The 6 T cell receptor beta chains presented below share a single source sample, sequenced in a study of cytomegalovirus exposure and HLA in healthy donors (TCRdb year 2017). The library was produced with the immunoSEQ multiplex PCR assay. The multiplex PCR relied on a mix of 60 forward primers for TCR Vbeta segments and 13 reverse primers for TCR Jbeta segments. The immuneACCESS repertoire file appears here via TCRdb, limited to in-frame rearrangements. These files lack a portion of the clones; in checked studies, under half of the deficit traces to unresolved V genes, and the cause of the others is not known. Present in this sample are roughly 160,000 clones, 60% to 80% of which were seen just once. The biggest ten clones account for 11% to 15% of the sample. The sample consisted of PBMCs. These receptors all stem from a man between 50 and 59 years old in good health and CMV-seropositive.

This rearrangement joins TRBV7-9 to TRBJ2-3; 7 nucleotides match TRBD1. Germline V gene sequence: CDR1 SEHNR, CDR2 FQNEAQ (reference sequence). The V segment lost 5 bases and the J segment 14 bases; nucleotides outside the gene matches: 7. CDR3 length equals 11 residues. CDR3 DNA sequence: TGTGCCAGCAGCCTAGGGGGCTATCCGTATTTT. Protein product: CASSLGGYPYF.

This chain uses TRBV5-1 with TRBJ2-3; D is ambiguous. Trimming removed 3 bases at V and 1 base at J, with 3 bases between. This CDR3 contains 12 residues. Per germline, CDR1 SGHRS and CDR2 YFSETQ. The CDR3 loop is CASSSGTDTQYF. In DNA, the CDR3 is TGCGCCAGCAGCTCGGGCACAGATACGCAGTATTTT.

This clone was seen a handful of times. The chain carries TRBV6-5 and TRBJ2-7; 10 bases are a match to TRBD1. The CDR3 consists of 15 residues. Germline CDR1 is MNHEY and CDR2 is SVGAGI. Trimming at V came to 2 bases and at J to 4 bases, leaving 5 bases not matched to a gene. This CDR3 reads CASSYNRDRGYEQYF. In nucleotides, the CDR3 is TGTGCCAGCAGTTACAACCGGGACAGGGGATACGAGCAGTACTTC.

This chain joins TRBV28 and TRBJ1-2, with D perhaps TRBD1 (6 bases). Germline CDR1 MDHEN, CDR2 SYDVKM. Trimming took 6 bases from V and 4 from J, leaving 12 bases between them. The length of the CDR3 is 13 residues. The CDR3 sequence: CASSERGGYGYTF. DNA of the CDR3: TGTGCCAGCAGCGAACGAGGGGGCTATGGCTACACCTTC.

V usage is TRBV5-1 and J usage is TRBJ2-7, with 8 bases matching TRBD1. Germline V gene sequence: CDR1 SGHRS, CDR2 YFSETQ. The CDR3 consists of 14 residues. Unmatched junction bases numbered 6, after V lost 2 bases and J lost 5 bases. CDR3 protein: CASSLDRGFDEQYF. The CDR3 DNA follows: TGCGCCAGCAGCTTAGACAGGGGATTCGACGAGCAGTACTTC.

The V gene is TRBV7-2, the J gene TRBJ2-3; 9 positions agree with TRBD2. Per germline, CDR1 SGHTA and CDR2 FQGNSA. V gave up 5 bases and J gave up 0 bases; unmatched junction bases: 6. CDR3 length equals 16 residues. CDR3 coding DNA: TGTGCCAGCAGCCCGCGGGGGGGGTCTAGCACAGATACGCAGTATTTT. This sequence encodes CASSPRGGSSTDTQYF.